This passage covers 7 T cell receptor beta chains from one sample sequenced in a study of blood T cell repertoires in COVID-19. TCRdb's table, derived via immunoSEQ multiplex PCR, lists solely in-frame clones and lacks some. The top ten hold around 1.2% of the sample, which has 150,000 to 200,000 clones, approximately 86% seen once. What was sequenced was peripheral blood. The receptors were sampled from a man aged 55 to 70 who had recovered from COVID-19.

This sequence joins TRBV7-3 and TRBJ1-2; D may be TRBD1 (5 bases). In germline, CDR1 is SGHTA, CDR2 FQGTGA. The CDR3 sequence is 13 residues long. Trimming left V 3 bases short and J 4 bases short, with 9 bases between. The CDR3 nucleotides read TGTGCCAGCAGCTTGCCAGGGCGCTATGGCTACACCTTC. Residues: CASSLPGRYGYTF.

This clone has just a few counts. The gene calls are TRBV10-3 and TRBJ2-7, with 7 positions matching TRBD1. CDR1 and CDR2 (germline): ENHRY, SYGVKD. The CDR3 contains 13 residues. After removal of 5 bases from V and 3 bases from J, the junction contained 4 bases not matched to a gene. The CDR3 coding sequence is TGTGCCATCAGTTTTGGGACAGACTACGAGCAGTACTTC. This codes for CAISFGTDYEQYF.

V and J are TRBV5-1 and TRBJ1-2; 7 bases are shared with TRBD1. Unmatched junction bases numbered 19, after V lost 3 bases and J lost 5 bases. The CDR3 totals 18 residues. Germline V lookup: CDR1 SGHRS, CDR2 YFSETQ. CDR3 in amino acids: CASSSNPGQTRNPYGYTF. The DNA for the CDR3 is TGCGCCAGCAGCTCGAATCCGGGACAGACTCGAAATCCATATGGCTACACCTTC.

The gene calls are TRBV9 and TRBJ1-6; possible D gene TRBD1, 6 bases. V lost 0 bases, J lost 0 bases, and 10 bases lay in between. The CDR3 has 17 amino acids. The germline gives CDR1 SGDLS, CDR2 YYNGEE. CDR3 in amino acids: CASSVDGGYSYNSPLHF. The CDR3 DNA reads TGTGCCAGCAGCGTAGATGGGGGCTACTCCTATAATTCACCCCTCCACTTT.

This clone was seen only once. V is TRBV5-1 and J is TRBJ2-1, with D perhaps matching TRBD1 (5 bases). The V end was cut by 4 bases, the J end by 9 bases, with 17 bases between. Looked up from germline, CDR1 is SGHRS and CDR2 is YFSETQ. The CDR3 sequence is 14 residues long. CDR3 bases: TGCGCCAGCAGCCCGTCGGGCAGGGCTGGTGAGCAGTTCTTC. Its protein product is CASSPSGRAGEQFF.

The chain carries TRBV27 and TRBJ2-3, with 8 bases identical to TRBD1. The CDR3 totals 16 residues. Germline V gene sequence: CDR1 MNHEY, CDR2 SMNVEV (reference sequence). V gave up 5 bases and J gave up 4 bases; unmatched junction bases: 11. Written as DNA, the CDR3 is TGTGCCAGCAGTCCCCACGGACAGGGATTCCCAGATACGCAGTATTTT. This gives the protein CASSPHGQGFPDTQYF.

CDR3 region: CASSPRGANTEAFF. In DNA, the CDR3 is TGTGCCAGCAGCCCCCGCGGAGCAAACACTGAAGCTTTCTTT. This chain connects TRBV5-5 to TRBJ1-1; no clear D gene. The V end was cut by 4 bases, the J end by 2 bases, with 12 bases between. The CDR3 sequence is 14 residues long. Germline V CDR1 and CDR2: SGHKS, YYEKEE (reference sequence). Using reference TRBV5-5 and TRBJ1-1 for the parts outside the CDR3, the full variable domain is DAGVTQSPTHLIKTRGQQVTLRCSPISGHKSVSWYQQVLGQGPQFIFQYYEKEERGRGNFPDRFSARQFPNYSSELNVNALLLGDSALYLCASSPRGANTEAFFGQGTRLTVV.